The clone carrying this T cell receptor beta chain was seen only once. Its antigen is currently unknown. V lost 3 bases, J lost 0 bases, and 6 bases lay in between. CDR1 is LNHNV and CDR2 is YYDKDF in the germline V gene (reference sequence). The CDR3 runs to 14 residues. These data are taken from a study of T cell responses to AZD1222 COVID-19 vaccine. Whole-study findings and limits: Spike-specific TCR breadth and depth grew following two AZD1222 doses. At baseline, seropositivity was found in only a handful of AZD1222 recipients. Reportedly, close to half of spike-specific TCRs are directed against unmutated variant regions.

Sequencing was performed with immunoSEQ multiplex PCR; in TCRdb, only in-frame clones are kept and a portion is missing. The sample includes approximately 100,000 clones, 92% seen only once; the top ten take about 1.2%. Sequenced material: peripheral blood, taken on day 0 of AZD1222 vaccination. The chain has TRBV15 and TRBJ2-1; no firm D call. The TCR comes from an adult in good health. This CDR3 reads CATSRVVSYNEQFF. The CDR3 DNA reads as TGTGCCACCAGCAGGGTCGTCTCCTACAATGAGCAGTTCTTC.